These T cell receptor beta chains were read from a single sample in a study of Ad26.COV2.S vaccination and SARS-CoV-2 variants. Here immunoSEQ multiplex PCR was the method, and the copy in TCRdb shows in-frame clones only, minus some. The table has hundreds of thousands of clones, 70% to 90% seen once. The sequences come from peripheral blood, collected in a trial of Ad26.COV2.S vaccine versus placebo. Source of these receptors: a person aged 18-60 years who received the Ad26.COV2.S COVID-19 vaccine or a placebo. CDR3s leave out the opening cysteine and the closing phenylalanine or tryptophan. The D gene is left open where the match is weak. Only some rows state a clone size, as once, few, many or a class for expanded clones.

j_gene,abundance,v_gene,d_gene,CDR3aa
TRBJ1-5,.,TRBV7-2,.,ASSPGASGYSNQPQH
TRBJ1-3,.,TRBV11-2,TRBD1,ASSVGTVSGNTIY
TRBJ1-1,.,TRBV7-9,TRBD1,ASSPGAGTGKMNTEAF
TRBJ1-5,.,TRBV5-5,TRBD1,ASSSRTGDQPQH
TRBJ2-6,.,TRBV15,.,ATSRVPDGNSGANVLT
TRBJ1-1,.,TRBV29-1,.,SAEGPRKNTEAF
TRBJ2-1,.,TRBV7-9,.,ASSLEFGLDGF
TRBJ2-7,once,TRBV2,.,ASRGSGPYEQY
TRBJ2-5,.,TRBV7-2,.,ASSYSSGAETQY
TRBJ2-1,.,TRBV11-3,TRBD1,ASSDRQGPYNEQF
TRBJ2-7,.,TRBV5-1,TRBD2,ASSTGLEGHEQY
TRBJ2-5,.,TRBV29-1,.,SVDRLAGQETQY
TRBJ2-2,.,TRBV7-9,.,ASSLTGPGVLF
TRBJ1-2,.,TRBV28,.,ASSFGAYGYT
TRBJ2-1,.,TRBV3-1/TRBV3-2,.,ASRRQVGSYNEQF